The entry below gives a single T cell receptor (beta chain) sequence along with its context. This table comes from immunoSEQ multiplex PCR, and its TCRdb copy is limited to in-frame clones, with some not included. The sample includes about 240,000 clones, roughly 87% of them seen just once. The sample belongs to a study of blood T cell repertoires in COVID-19. This CDR3 comprises 13 residues. The germline gives CDR1 GTSNPN, CDR2 SVGIG (reference sequence). V lost 0 bases to trimming and J lost 4 bases; unmatched junction nucleotides: 1. The source of this sequence is a young woman with acute or convalescent COVID-19. The sample comprised peripheral blood. The V and J genes are TRBV30 and TRBJ1-2; 8 bases align to TRBD1. The CDR3 DNA follows: TGTGCCTGGAGTGTCGACAGGGGCTATGGCTACACCTTC. Its translation: CAWSVDRGYGYTF.